Listed below are T cell receptor beta chains from one sample, sequenced in a study of T cell responses to AZD1222 COVID-19 vaccine. Measured with immunoSEQ multiplex PCR; TCRdb has only the in-frame clones, and not every one. The repertoire holds around 110,000 clones, with approximately 84% as singletons. The sequences come from peripheral blood, collected on day 0 of AZD1222 vaccination. The source of these receptors is an adult in good health. Both conserved end residues are part of each CDR3. A D gene is named only where the DNA matches it firmly. Size is stated for part of the rows, as once, few or many counts, or as a class when the clone is expanded.

TRBV7-9	.	.	TRBJ1-1	TGTGCCAGCAGCTTCACTGAAGCTTTCTTT	CASSFTEAFF
TRBV7-2	.	.	TRBJ2-5	TGTGCCAGCAGCTTAGCCCCGTGGCGTCGGGAGGAGACCCAGTACTTC	CASSLAPWRREETQYF
TRBV5-1	.	.	TRBJ2-6	TGCGCCAGCAGCTTGGGCAGGGGGGCCTCTGGGGCCAACGTCCTGACTTTC	CASSLGRGASGANVLTF
TRBV24-1	.	.	TRBJ2-7	TGTGCCACCAGTGATGGACAGACCTACGAGCAGTACTTC	CATSDGQTYEQYF
TRBV5-5	once	.	TRBJ2-5	TGTGCCAGCAGCCTCCTGGAACAAGAGACCCAGTACTTC	CASSLLEQETQYF
TRBV24-1	.	.	TRBJ1-5	TGTGCCACCAGTGACCGACCGAGACAGGGCAATCAGCCCCAGCATTTT	CATSDRPRQGNQPQHF
TRBV7-2	.	TRBD2	TRBJ2-7	TGTGCCAGCAGCTCCTCGGGCGGGAGGGACGAGCAGTACTTC	CASSSSGGRDEQYF
TRBV28	.	.	TRBJ1-4	TGTGCCAGCAGTTTACTACTGGGGGAAAAACTGTTTTTT	CASSLLLGEKLFF
TRBV29-1	.	.	TRBJ2-3	TGCAGCGTTGAAGATCTCGTGGGGTTGGAAAAAGATACGCAGTATTTT	CSVEDLVGLEKDTQYF
TRBV2	.	TRBD1	TRBJ1-5	TGTGCCAGCAGCGCAGGGACAGACAATCAGCCCCAGCATTTT	CASSAGTDNQPQHF
TRBV7-3	few	.	TRBJ1-2	TGTGCCAGCAGCTCCACAGGGATTCGTGGCTACACCTTC	CASSSTGIRGYTF
TRBV29-1	few	.	TRBJ1-1	TGCAGCGTTAATAATGGTCCTCGCCGGACTGAAGCTTTCTTT	CSVNNGPRRTEAFF
TRBV2	few	.	TRBJ2-5	TGTGCCAGCAAGTCCTCAGGGTCAGAGACCCAGTACTTC	CASKSSGSETQYF
TRBV2	.	.	TRBJ2-1	TGTGCCAGCAGGCCCCGGGTATCGAATGAGCAGTTCTTC	CASRPRVSNEQFF
TRBV2	few	.	TRBJ2-1	TGTGCCACTGCCCGGGAAGTCCACAATGAGCAGTTCTTC	CATAREVHNEQFF
TRBV28	.	TRBD2	TRBJ2-1	TGTGCCAGCAGTCCTACGCCACTAGCGGGGGACTACAATGAGCAGTTCTTC	CASSPTPLAGDYNEQFF
TRBV9	many	.	TRBJ2-7	TGTGCCAGCAGCGTAGCGTACAGGGGAGGAGAGCAGTACTTC	CASSVAYRGGEQYF
TRBV2	.	.	TRBJ1-1	TGTGCCAGCAGTGGGGGGCAGAGAGAAGCTTTCTTT	CASSGGQREAFF
TRBV30	.	.	TRBJ2-3	TGTGCCTGGAGTGAAGAACTAACGCAGTATTTT	CAWSEELTQYF
TRBV9	.	TRBD1	TRBJ1-3	TGTGCCAGCAGCGTAGAGACAGGGGTGGGAAACACCATATATTTT	CASSVETGVGNTIYF
TRBV4-2	.	TRBD1	TRBJ2-7	TGTGCCAGCAGCCAAGACTCAGGGGGCCCCAGTAAAGGCTACGAGCAGTACTTC	CASSQDSGGPSKGYEQYF
TRBV6-5	.	.	TRBJ2-5	TGTGCCAGCAGTTACTTAGAGACCCAGTACTTC	CASSYLETQYF
TRBV7-2	.	.	TRBJ1-5	TGTGCCAGCAGCTTAGCAGGGACCCCCGGCAATCAGCCCCAGCATTTT	CASSLAGTPGNQPQHF
TRBV28	.	TRBD1	TRBJ2-1	TGTGCCAGCAGCACCATTGGGACAGGGGATGGCGATGAGCAGTTCTTC	CASSTIGTGDGDEQFF
TRBV6-6	once	.	TRBJ1-2	TGTGCCAGCAGTCCTGGGACGGTAACTAATGGCTACACCTTC	CASSPGTVTNGYTF
TRBV7-9	.	TRBD1	TRBJ1-1	TGTGCCAGCAGCCCTGGGACAGGGCAGGGCACTGAAGCTTTCTTT	CASSPGTGQGTEAFF
TRBV6-1	.	.	TRBJ1-2	TGTGCCAGCAGTGAAATGGGGGCGCGAGGCTACACCTTC	CASSEMGARGYTF
TRBV28	once	.	TRBJ2-1	TGTGCCAGCAGCTCTTTGACCAGCTCCTACAATGAGCAGTTCTTC	CASSSLTSSYNEQFF
TRBV18	.	.	TRBJ2-7	TGTGCCAGCTCACCTCCGGGGGGCCAGGTCTACGAGCAGTACTTC	CASSPPGGQVYEQYF
TRBV19	few	TRBD2	TRBJ2-1	TGTGCCAGTAGTAGTTTTTTAGCGGGAGGGCCGTTTGGTGAGCAGTTCTTC	CASSSFLAGGPFGEQFF
TRBV19	.	.	TRBJ2-2	TGTGCCAGTAGTATGTGGCAGGGTGTCGACACCGGGGAGCTGTTTTTT	CASSMWQGVDTGELFF
TRBV3-1/TRBV3-2	.	TRBD2	TRBJ2-1	TGTGCCAGCAGCCCGGGACTAGCGGGAGGAAATGAGCAGTTCTTC	CASSPGLAGGNEQFF
TRBV24-1	.	TRBD1	TRBJ1-2	TGTGCCACAGGGACAGGCGACTACTATGGCTACACCTTC	CATGTGDYYGYTF
TRBV19	.	.	TRBJ1-5	TGTGCCAGTAGTATAGATCATTCAGATCCGGGACCCCAGCATTTT	CASSIDHSDPGPQHF
TRBV7-3	.	.	TRBJ2-3	TGTGCCAGCAGCTTAAATGGGTATACGCAGTATTTT	CASSLNGYTQYF
TRBV5-1	.	.	TRBJ1-2	TGCGCCAGCAGCTTGGCTCTACTAAGTGAGGGACGCCGAGGACATGGCTACACCTTC	CASSLALLSEGRRGHGYTF
TRBV27	.	.	TRBJ2-2	TGTGCCAGCAGTTTAACTTACACCGGGGAGCTGTTTTTT	CASSLTYTGELFF